This TCR beta chain was recorded in a study of blood T cells in healthy people across ages. CDR3 size: 14 residues. V was clipped by 5 bases and J by 5 bases; unmatched bases: 5. Germline lookup yields CDR1 SGHAT and CDR2 FQNNGV. Sample donors were healthy Caucasian individuals that came from Russia, aged 6 to 90. A minimum of 5.5 micrograms of total RNA was extracted per sample. Then a second PCR, running about 6 to 12 cycles, was carried out with a sample-barcoded 5' primer and a J-beta primer mix. From the 5' RACE reads, TCRdb called clonotypes with MiXCR, one entry per CDR3 protein. The sample has 660,000 or so distinct CDR3 sequences; about 54% are singletons.

This chain connects TRBV11-2 to TRBJ2-1, with 8 nucleotides matching TRBD1. The sequence came from a man in his sixties in good health. The sequenced sample was blood. The CDR3 reads CASSGRQGNNEQFF. Written as DNA, the CDR3 is TGTGCCAGCAGCGGCAGACAGGGGAACAATGAGCAGTTCTTC.